This record looks at one T cell receptor beta chain sequence and its context. CDR3 length equals 14 residues. V was clipped by 0 bases and J by 7 bases; unmatched bases: 3. The V gene's germline CDR1 is SGHDT and CDR2 YYEEEE. This specimen comes from a study of blood T cell repertoires in COVID-19. Study as a whole: Whether acute or convalescent, the COVID-19 samples came from the United States, Italy and Spain. PBMCs, B-cell-depleted T cells, or T cells were the source of the cDNA or gDNA that made up the material.

Clones were read by immunoSEQ multiplex PCR, and TCRdb kept only the in-frame ones, dropping some. Among approximately 230,000 clones listed, 80% to 90% were seen once. The source of this sequence is a man aged 30 to 45 who had recovered from COVID-19. The sample taken for sequencing was peripheral blood. This sequence joins TRBV5-6 and TRBJ1-2, with TRBD1 identical over 10 bases. The CDR3 DNA reads as TGTGCCAGCAGCTTGGGACAGGGGGCGCTTGGCTACACCTTC. This translates into CASSLGQGALGYTF.